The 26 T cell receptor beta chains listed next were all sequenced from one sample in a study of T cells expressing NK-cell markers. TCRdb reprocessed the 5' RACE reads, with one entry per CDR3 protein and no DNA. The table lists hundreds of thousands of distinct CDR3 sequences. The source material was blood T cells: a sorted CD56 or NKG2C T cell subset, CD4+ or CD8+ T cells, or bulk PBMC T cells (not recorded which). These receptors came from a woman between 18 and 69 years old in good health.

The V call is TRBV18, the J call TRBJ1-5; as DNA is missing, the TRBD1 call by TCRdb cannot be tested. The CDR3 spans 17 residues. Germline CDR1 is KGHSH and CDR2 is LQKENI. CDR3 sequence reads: CASSPQGATLGVQPQHF.

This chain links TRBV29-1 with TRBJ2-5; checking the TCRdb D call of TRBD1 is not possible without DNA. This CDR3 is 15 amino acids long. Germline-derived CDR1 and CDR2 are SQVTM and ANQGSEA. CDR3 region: CSVESGDGPAKTQYF.

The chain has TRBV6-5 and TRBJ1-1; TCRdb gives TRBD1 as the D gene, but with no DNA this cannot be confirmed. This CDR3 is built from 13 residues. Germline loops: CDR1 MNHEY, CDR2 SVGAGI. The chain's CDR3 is CASSLTGAEGAFF.

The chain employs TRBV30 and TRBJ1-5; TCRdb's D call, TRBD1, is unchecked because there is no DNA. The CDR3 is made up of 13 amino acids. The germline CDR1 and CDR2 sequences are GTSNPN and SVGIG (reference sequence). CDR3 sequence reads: CAWSVDNNQPQHF.

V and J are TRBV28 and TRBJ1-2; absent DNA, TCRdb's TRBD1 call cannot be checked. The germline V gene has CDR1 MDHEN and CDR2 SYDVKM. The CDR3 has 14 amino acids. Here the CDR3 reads CASRPQGGGTGYTF.

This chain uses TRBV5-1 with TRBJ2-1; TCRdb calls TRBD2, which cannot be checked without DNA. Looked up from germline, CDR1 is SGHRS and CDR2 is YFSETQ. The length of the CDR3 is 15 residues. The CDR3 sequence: CASSNGLAGVNEQFF.

The chain's CDR3 is CASSLDAAYEQYF. This chain uses TRBV5-1 with TRBJ2-7. The length of the CDR3 is 13 residues. From germline, CDR1 is SGHRS and CDR2 YFSETQ.

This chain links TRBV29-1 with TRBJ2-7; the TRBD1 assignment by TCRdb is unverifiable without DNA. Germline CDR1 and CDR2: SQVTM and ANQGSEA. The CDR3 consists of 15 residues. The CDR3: CSVDWLDAQIYEQYF.

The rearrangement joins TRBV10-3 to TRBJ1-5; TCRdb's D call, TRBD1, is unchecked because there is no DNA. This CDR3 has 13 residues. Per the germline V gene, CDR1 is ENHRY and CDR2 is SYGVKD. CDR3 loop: CAIRTGGNQPQHF.

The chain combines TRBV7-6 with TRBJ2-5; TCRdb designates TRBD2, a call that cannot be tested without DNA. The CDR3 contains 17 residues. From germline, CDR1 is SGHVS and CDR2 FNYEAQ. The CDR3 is CASSLGGALFFQETQYF.

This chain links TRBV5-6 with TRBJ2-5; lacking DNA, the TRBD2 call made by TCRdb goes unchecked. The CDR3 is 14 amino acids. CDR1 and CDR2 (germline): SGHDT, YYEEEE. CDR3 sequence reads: CASSVLAQMETQYF.

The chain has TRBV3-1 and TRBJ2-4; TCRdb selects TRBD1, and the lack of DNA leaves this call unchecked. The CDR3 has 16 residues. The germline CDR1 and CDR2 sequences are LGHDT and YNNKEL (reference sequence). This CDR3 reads CASSQDTGLGSNIQYF.

CDR3 residues: CASSLVLAGRNEQFF. V is TRBV7-3 and J is TRBJ2-1; the TCRdb call, TRBD2, lacks DNA for checking. This CDR3 comprises 15 residues. Germline V gene lookup returns CDR1 SGHTA and CDR2 FQGTGA.

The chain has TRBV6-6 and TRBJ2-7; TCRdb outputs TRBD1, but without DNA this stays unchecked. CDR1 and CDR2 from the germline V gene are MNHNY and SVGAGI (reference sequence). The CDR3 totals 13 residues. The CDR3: CASIRLGDREQYF.

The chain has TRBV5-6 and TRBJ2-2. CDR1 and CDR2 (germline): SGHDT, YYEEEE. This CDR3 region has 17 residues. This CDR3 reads CASSTYSGVQNTGELFF.

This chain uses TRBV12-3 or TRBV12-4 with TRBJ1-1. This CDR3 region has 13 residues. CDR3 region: CASSLIQNTEAFF.

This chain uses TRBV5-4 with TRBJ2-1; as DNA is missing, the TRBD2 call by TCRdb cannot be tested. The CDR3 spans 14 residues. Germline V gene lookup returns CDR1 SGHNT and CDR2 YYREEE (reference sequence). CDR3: CASSLGTFYNEQFF.

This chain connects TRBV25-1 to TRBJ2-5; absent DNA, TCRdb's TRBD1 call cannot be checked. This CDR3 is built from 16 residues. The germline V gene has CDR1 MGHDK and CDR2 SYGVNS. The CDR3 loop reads CASSEFRPGGPTAQYF.

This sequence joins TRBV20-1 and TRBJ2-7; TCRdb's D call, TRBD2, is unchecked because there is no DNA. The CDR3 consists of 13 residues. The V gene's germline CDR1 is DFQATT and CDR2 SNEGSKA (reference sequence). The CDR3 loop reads CSARDLSETGLYF.

This CDR3 reads CSVGTGVEKLFF. The genes are TRBV29-1 and TRBJ1-4; TCRdb picks TRBD1, but there is no DNA to check that call. Germline-derived CDR1 and CDR2 are SQVTM and ANQGSEA. CDR3 length equals 12 residues.

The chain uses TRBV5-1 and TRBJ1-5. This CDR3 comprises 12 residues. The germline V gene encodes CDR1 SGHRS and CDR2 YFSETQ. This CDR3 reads CASSYKNQPQHF.

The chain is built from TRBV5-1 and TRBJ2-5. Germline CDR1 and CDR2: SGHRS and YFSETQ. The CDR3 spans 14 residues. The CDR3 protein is CASSLAWSQETQYF.

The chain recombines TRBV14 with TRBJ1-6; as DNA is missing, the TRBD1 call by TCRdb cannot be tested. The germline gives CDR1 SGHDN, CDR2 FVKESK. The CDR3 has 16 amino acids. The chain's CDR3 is CASSSRSTANNSPLHF.

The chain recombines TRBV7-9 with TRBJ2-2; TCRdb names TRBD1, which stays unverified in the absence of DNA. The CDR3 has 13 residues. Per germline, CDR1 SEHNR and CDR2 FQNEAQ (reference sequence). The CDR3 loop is CASSPPKGDELFF.

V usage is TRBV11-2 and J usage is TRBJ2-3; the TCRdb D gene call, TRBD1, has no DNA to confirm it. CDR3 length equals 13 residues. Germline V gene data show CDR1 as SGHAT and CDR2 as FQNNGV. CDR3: CASSKVGADTQYF.

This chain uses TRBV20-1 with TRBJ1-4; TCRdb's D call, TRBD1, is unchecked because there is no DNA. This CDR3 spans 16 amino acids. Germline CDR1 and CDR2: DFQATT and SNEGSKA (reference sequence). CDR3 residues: CSAKLRQGATNKKLFF.